The clone carrying this TCR beta chain was detected many times. The record originates from a study of T cells in Graves' hyperthyroidism and ophthalmopathy. There were TCR beta CDR3 regions amplified from RNA transcripts. The study used the HTBI primer set for a first-round RT-PCR of the TCR CDR3. TCRdb re-derived calls from the multiplex PCR reads in MiXCR, one entry per CDR3 protein. The data show about 540,000 distinct CDR3 sequences, with under 60% seen just once and roughly 8.2% held by the top ten. The CDR3 is made up of 15 amino acids. V dropped 0 bases and J dropped 8 bases, with 17 bases sitting between them. CDR1 is SGDLS and CDR2 is YYNGEE in the germline V gene. Patients counted as stable if ophthalmopathy did not develop within 18 months. Each patient was aged 18 to 65 and had newly diagnosed hyperthyroidism of under 2 months' duration. Diagnoses were made from clinical symptoms, serum measures (thyroxine and TRAb), thyroid ultrasound and orbital computed tomography.

This chain uses TRBV9 with TRBJ1-2; no firm D call. This clonotype was sampled from a woman aged 18-29 years with Graves' hyperthyroidism. Material for sequencing was peripheral blood or thyroid tissue (not recorded which). Here the CDR3 reads CASSVEAYPEDGYTF. Here the CDR3 DNA reads TGTGCCAGCAGCGTAGAGGCCTATCCCGAGGACGGCTACACCTTC.